The TCR beta chain under discussion was sequenced for a study of blood T cell repertoires in COVID-19. About the research overall: The study drew acute and convalescent COVID-19 samples from the United States, Italy and Spain. Sources were T cells, B-cell-depleted T cells, or PBMCs; the material itself was cDNA or gDNA.

The V and J ends lost 5 bases and 4 bases respectively, with 15 bases between them. The germline gives CDR1 LNHDA, CDR2 SQIVND (reference sequence). This CDR3 comprises 16 residues. Profiled with immunoSEQ multiplex PCR; TCRdb holds only in-frame clones, not every one. The profile shows fewer than 130,000 clones, approximately 82% of them singletons. The chain carries TRBV19 and TRBJ1-6; TRBD1 might be the D (6 bases). The sequenced sample was peripheral blood. This TCR came from an elderly woman with acute or convalescent COVID-19. The DNA of the CDR3 is TGTGCCAGTAGTGTGAGGCAGGGGCGGTATAATTCACCCCTCCACTTT. Translation gives CASSVRQGRYNSPLHF.